The 21 T cell receptor beta chains below all came from one sample that was sequenced in a study of cytomegalovirus exposure and HLA in healthy donors. Some clones are missing from TCRdb's copy, which holds only in-frame ones; the method was immunoSEQ multiplex PCR. This table holds 200,000 to 300,000 clones, 75% to 90% found once. Source material: PBMCs. These receptors came from a woman aged 30 to 39 in good health and CMV-seropositive.

The rearrangement uses TRBV28 and TRBJ2-2; D perhaps matches TRBD2 (6 bases). Germline V CDR1 and CDR2: MDHEN, SYDVKM. The CDR3 is made up of 16 amino acids. V lost 7 bases, J lost 10 bases, and 25 bases lay in between. CDR3 protein: CASMPLGGWGVLELFF. CDR3 coding DNA: TGTGCCAGCATGCCCCTTGGAGGATGGGGGGTTTTGGAGCTGTTTTTT.

This clone was detected once. CDR3 nucleotide sequence: TGTGCCAGCAGCTCCCCTGGAGACTATGGCTACACCTTC. Protein: CASSSPGDYGYTF. The rearrangement uses TRBV7-6 and TRBJ1-2, with D uncertain. The CDR3 sequence is 13 residues long. Per germline, CDR1 SGHVS and CDR2 FNYEAQ. The V end lost 4 bases, the J end lost 3 bases, and 9 bases lay between the germline ends.

The J gene is TRBJ2-1, the V gene TRBV2; D gene ambiguous. Per germline, CDR1 SNHLY and CDR2 FYNNEI. Deletions cut 4 bases from V and 5 bases from J, with 6 bases between. The CDR3 has 12 residues. CDR3: CASSGLDNEQFF. The DNA of the CDR3 is TGTGCCAGCAGTGGGCTAGACAATGAGCAGTTCTTC.

This rearrangement joins TRBV4-1 to TRBJ1-2; D uncertain. Trimming took off 5 bases at V and 3 bases at J, with 16 bases between the two ends. The CDR3 is 15 residues long. In germline, CDR1 is MGHRA, CDR2 YSYEKL. The CDR3 DNA reads TGCGCCAGCAGCTTGAGCGGAGAGGGCGACTATGGCTACACCTTC. Protein sequence: CASSLSGEGDYGYTF.

This clone occurred once. The rearrangement uses TRBV27 and TRBJ2-1; 9 bases are shared with TRBD2. The CDR3 contains 15 residues. Losses at the gene ends were 2 bases for V and 6 bases for J; bases not matched to a gene: 5. The germline CDR1 and CDR2 sequences are MNHEY and SMNVEV (reference sequence). The CDR3 loop reads CASSLGGREGNEQFF. Written as DNA, the CDR3 is TGTGCCAGCAGTTTAGGCGGGAGGGAAGGCAATGAGCAGTTCTTC.

The chain is built from TRBV9 and TRBJ1-4; 10 positions agree with TRBD1. The CDR3 is 15 amino acids. V dropped 3 bases and J dropped 7; count of bases not matched to a gene: 6. Germline CDR1 SGDLS, CDR2 YYNGEE. The CDR3 protein is CASSAGTGVGEKLFF. In DNA, the CDR3 is TGTGCCAGCAGCGCCGGGACAGGGGTCGGTGAAAAACTGTTTTTT.

The rearrangement joins TRBV27 to TRBJ2-3; possible D gene TRBD1, 5 bases. The CDR3 is 14 residues long. V shed 4 bases and J shed 2 bases, with 10 bases lying between them. Per the germline V gene, CDR1 is MNHEY and CDR2 is SMNVEV (reference sequence). The CDR3 reads CASSSRQITDTQYF. For the CDR3, the DNA is TGTGCCAGCAGTTCCCGACAGATCACAGATACGCAGTATTTT.

This clone was found a few times. Other nucleotide sequences from this sample produce the same CDR3. The chain has TRBV28 and TRBJ2-7; TRBD2 might be the D (5 bases). V was trimmed by 3 bases and J by 0 bases, leaving 9 bases between them. Germline CDR1 and CDR2: MDHEN and SYDVKM. The CDR3 is made up of 14 amino acids. CDR3 residues: CASSFRGSSYEQYF. Here the CDR3 DNA reads TGTGCCAGCAGTTTCCGTGGGAGCTCCTACGAGCAGTACTTC.

Only a few counts were recorded for this clone. This chain's CDR3 is CASSLFLSTDTQYF. DNA of the CDR3: TGCGCCAGCAGCTTGTTCCTATCCACAGATACGCAGTATTTT. The J gene is TRBJ2-3, the V gene TRBV5-1, with D unresolved. The length of the CDR3 is 14 residues. Germline assignment: CDR1 SGHRS and CDR2 YFSETQ. Trimming took off 1 base at V and 2 bases at J, with 8 bases between the two ends.

This clone was counted a few times. The V gene is TRBV5-1, the J gene TRBJ1-1; the D gene is possibly TRBD1 (6 bases). The CDR3 runs 14 residues. Germline V CDR1 and CDR2: SGHRS, YFSETQ. Trimming took 3 bases from V and 2 from J, leaving 11 bases between them. DNA of the CDR3: TGCGCCAGCAGCTGGAGGGGGGGAAACACTGAAGCTTTCTTT. Translation: CASSWRGGNTEAFF.

The chain has TRBV27 and TRBJ2-7; no firm D call. Germline V gene lookup returns CDR1 MNHEY and CDR2 SMNVEV (reference sequence). The CDR3 has 18 amino acids. V dropped 0 bases and J dropped 3 bases, with 21 bases sitting between them. CDR3 DNA sequence: TGTGCCAGCAGTTTATCGTTTCCCGCCGACAACCGTCTCTACGAGCAGTACTTC. Amino acid sequence: CASSLSFPADNRLYEQYF.

The rearrangement joins TRBV2 to TRBJ2-2; 7 positions agree with TRBD2. The CDR3 is made up of 16 amino acids. With 7 bases clipped from V and 6 bases from J, the junction kept 14 bases outside the gene matches. Germline-derived CDR1 and CDR2 are SNHLY and FYNNEI. CDR3 amino acids: CASNPKAGLVPGELFF. The CDR3 DNA reads TGTGCCAGCAACCCTAAAGCGGGATTGGTTCCCGGGGAGCTGTTTTTT.

This clone was counted between two and nine times. V gene TRBV11-3 combines with J gene TRBJ2-7; possibly TRBD1 for D (5 bases). The CDR3 consists of 14 residues. Germline lookup yields CDR1 SGHNT and CDR2 YENEEA. V was clipped by 6 bases and J by 4 bases, with 16 bases between them. The CDR3 sequence: CASSKSRQSYEQYF. In nucleotides, the CDR3 is TGTGCCAGCAGTAAAAGTCGACAGTCGTACGAGCAGTACTTC.

This clone is a singleton in its sample. The V gene is TRBV10-2, the J gene TRBJ2-1, with D unresolved. The CDR3 is 16 amino acids. V was cut by 2 bases and J by 7 bases, with 18 bases left in between. In germline, CDR1 is WSHSY, CDR2 SAAADI. The CDR3 sequence: CASSESLVIRRNEQFF. As DNA, the CDR3 is TGCGCCAGCAGTGAGAGCCTCGTGATTCGTCGGAATGAGCAGTTCTTC.

The chain couples TRBV2 to TRBJ2-5, with D perhaps TRBD2 (5 bases). The germline V gene encodes CDR1 SNHLY and CDR2 FYNNEI. The CDR3 spans 15 residues. The V gene lost 3 bases and the J gene lost 2 bases, with 13 bases spanning the gap. For the CDR3, the DNA is TGTGCCAGCAGTGACAGTTTGGGCGGGCAAGAGACCCAGTACTTC. This translates into CASSDSLGGQETQYF.

The chain employs TRBV6-1 and TRBJ1-1, with D uncertain. The CDR3 is made up of 16 amino acids. Between the trimmed V and J ends, which lost 1 base and 0 bases, there was a span of 12 bases. Per germline, CDR1 MNHNS and CDR2 SASEGT. In nucleotides, the CDR3 is TGTGCCAGCAGTGAAGACGGAGGGTACATGAACACTGAAGCTTTCTTT. Protein product: CASSEDGGYMNTEAFF.

This chain uses TRBV2 with TRBJ2-3, with a weak D call TRBD2 (8 bases). Looked up from germline, CDR1 is SNHLY and CDR2 is FYNNEI. This CDR3 region has 16 residues. Deletions cut 4 bases from V and 5 bases from J, with 19 bases between. CDR3 DNA: TGTGCCAGCAGTGCAAGGGGGCGGGAGGCCAGAGATACGCAGTATTTT. Protein sequence: CASSARGREARDTQYF.

The chain recombines TRBV18 with TRBJ2-1; possibly TRBD2 for D (6 bases). In germline, CDR1 is KGHSH, CDR2 LQKENI. V shed 4 bases and J shed 9 bases, with 7 bases lying between them. The CDR3 sequence is 11 residues long. CDR3 sequence reads: CASSLGGEQFF. The CDR3 DNA reads as TGTGCCAGCTCACTCGGGGGTGAGCAGTTCTTC.

The rearrangement joins TRBV5-1 to TRBJ1-1; possible D gene TRBD1, 5 bases. Looked up from germline, CDR1 is SGHRS and CDR2 is YFSETQ. The CDR3 totals 12 residues. Trimming took off 7 bases at V and 7 bases at J, with 14 bases between the two ends. CDR3 residues: CASSVLDSEAFF. The CDR3 coding sequence is TGCGCCAGCTCAGTATTAGACAGTGAAGCTTTCTTT.

CDR3 coding DNA: TGCGCCAGCAGCTTGGCACGGGACAGGGATGAAAAACTGTTTTTT. It is translated as CASSLARDRDEKLFF. The V call is TRBV5-1, the J call TRBJ1-4; the match to TRBD1 covers 9 bases. This CDR3 has 15 residues. Germline assignment: CDR1 SGHRS and CDR2 YFSETQ. Germline trimming cut 0 bases from V and 6 bases from J; bases unmatched to any gene: 3.

V is TRBV27 and J is TRBJ2-1; 13 positions agree with TRBD2. This CDR3 region has 16 residues. Looked up from germline, CDR1 is MNHEY and CDR2 is SMNVEV (reference sequence). The junction had 5 bases not matched to a gene; V was cut back by 1 base and J by 8 bases. The CDR3 is CASSLLLAGGPHEQFF. CDR3 sequence (DNA): TGTGCCAGCAGTTTATTACTAGCGGGAGGGCCCCATGAGCAGTTCTTC.